The 15 T cell receptor beta chains below come from one sample, sequenced in a study of radiation and T cells in renal cell carcinoma. The method was immunoSEQ multiplex PCR; TCRdb's version includes in-frame clones alone and lacks a portion of them. In the table there are under 100,000 clones, roughly 80% of which are singletons. Time point indicated: blood 4 weeks post-SBRT, at nephrectomy. The treatment: 15 Gy SBRT to primary tumor, nephrectomy 4 weeks later. The sequenced sample was blood, obtained from a patient whose treatment included radiotherapy and nephrectomy. The receptors derive from a man in his forties or fifties with renal cell carcinoma.

The chain recombines TRBV15 with TRBJ1-5; the match to TRBD1 covers 9 bases. The CDR3 contains 15 residues. CDR1 is LNHNV and CDR2 is YYDKDF in the germline V gene (reference sequence). J gave up 6 bases and V 5 bases, and 8 bases lay outside the gene matches. CDR3 residues: CATSAQGTGLQPQHF. CDR3 nucleotides: TGTGCCACCAGCGCCCAAGGGACAGGGCTTCAGCCCCAGCATTTT.

The chain recombines TRBV5-1 with TRBJ2-1, with a possible D match to TRBD2 (6 bases). In germline, CDR1 is SGHRS, CDR2 YFSETQ. The CDR3 consists of 13 residues. V was shortened by 0 bases and J by 6 bases, with 7 bases between the two germline ends. CDR3 nucleotides: TGCGCCAGCAGCTTGGCCGGGAGCAATGAGCAGTTCTTC. Amino acids: CASSLAGSNEQFF.

The V call is TRBV7-3, the J call TRBJ1-2; D is uncertain. This CDR3 is 13 amino acids long. The ends were cut back, 5 bases at V and 8 bases at J, with 15 bases in the middle. In germline, CDR1 is SGHTA, CDR2 FQGTGA. The chain's CDR3 is CASSRGPSEGYTF. The DNA for the CDR3 is TGTGCCAGCAGCCGAGGGCCTTCGGAGGGCTACACCTTC.

The rearrangement uses TRBV19 and TRBJ2-5; 7 bases align to TRBD1. Per germline, CDR1 LNHDA and CDR2 SQIVND (reference sequence). This CDR3 comprises 16 residues. V lost 6 bases, J lost 4 bases, and 14 bases stayed unmatched. The CDR3 nucleotides are TGTGCCAGTAGCCGACCAAAACAGGGGCGAGGAGAGACCCAGTACTTC. Translation: CASSRPKQGRGETQYF.

The rearrangement joins TRBV6-5 to TRBJ1-4; a possible D gene is TRBD1 (5 bases). V shed 6 bases and J shed 0 bases, with 11 bases lying between them. Looked up from germline, CDR1 is MNHEY and CDR2 is SVGAGI. CDR3 length: 15 residues. The CDR3: CASRRDLATNEKLFF. CDR3 nucleotides: TGTGCCAGCAGGAGGGACCTAGCAACTAATGAAAAACTGTTTTTT.

Worth noting for this clone: An end of the junction does not agree with germline; a read error may underlie this. The chain uses TRBV2 and TRBJ2-5, with D possibly being TRBD1 or TRBD2 (5 bases each). Germline V CDR1 and CDR2: SNHLY, FYNNEI. The CDR3 contains 14 residues. The CDR3 nucleotides read TGTGCCAGCACTGAAGACAGCGGTCAAGAGACCCAGTACTTC. It specifies CASTEDSGQETQYF.

The chain links TRBV7-9 to TRBJ1-2, with D possibly TRBD1 on 6 matching bases. The ends were cut back, 5 bases at V and 2 bases at J, with 9 bases in the middle. CDR1 is SEHNR and CDR2 is FQNEAQ in the germline V gene (reference sequence). CDR3 length: 13 residues. The CDR3 DNA sequence: TGTGCCAGCAGCAGAACAGGGAACTATGGCTACACCTTC. Protein sequence: CASSRTGNYGYTF.

The chain joins TRBV10-1 to TRBJ2-7; no clear D. This CDR3 spans 12 amino acids. Germline assignment: CDR1 WNHNN and CDR2 SYGVQD (reference sequence). V shed 4 bases and J shed 5 bases, with 9 bases lying between them. CDR3 sequence reads: CASSGDGNEQYF. In DNA, the CDR3 is TGCGCCAGCAGTGGAGATGGGAACGAGCAGTACTTC.

The genes are TRBV7-9 and TRBJ2-7, with 9 bases aligning to TRBD2. Germline V gene lookup returns CDR1 SEHNR and CDR2 FQNEAQ (reference sequence). Trimming removed 5 bases from V and 3 bases from J; junction bases left unmatched: 14. This CDR3 comprises 17 residues. The CDR3 protein is CASSESKGSGSFYEQYF. The CDR3 bases are TGTGCCAGCAGCGAATCGAAGGGTAGCGGGAGCTTCTACGAGCAGTACTTC.

J is TRBJ2-1 and V is TRBV2; weak D call: TRBD2 (6 bases). V shed 2 bases and J shed 8 bases, with 10 bases lying between them. CDR1 and CDR2 from the germline V gene are SNHLY and FYNNEI. The CDR3 has 13 residues. CDR3 in amino acids: CASSETGVDEQFF. The CDR3 DNA is TGTGCCAGCAGTGAAACGGGAGTCGATGAGCAGTTCTTC.

This rearrangement joins TRBV11-2 to TRBJ2-7; D gene uncertain. CDR1 and CDR2 from the germline V gene are SGHAT and FQNNGV. The germline V and J ends were trimmed by 6 bases and 2 bases, with 20 bases remaining between them. The CDR3 totals 16 residues. CDR3 loop: CASRSPFAAVAYEQYF. CDR3 DNA: TGTGCCAGCAGGTCGCCTTTCGCCGCGGTGGCCTACGAGCAGTACTTC.

This clone was found once. J is TRBJ2-7 and V is TRBV9; D not certain. The V gene's germline CDR1 is SGDLS and CDR2 YYNGEE. V was shortened by 0 bases and J by 6 bases, with 10 bases between the two germline ends. This CDR3 is built from 13 residues. The CDR3 DNA reads TGTGCCAGCAGCGTAGGGTTGACGGGCGAGCAGTACTTC. This sequence encodes CASSVGLTGEQYF. Full variable domain (rest looked up from reference TRBV9 and TRBJ2-7): DSGVTQTPKHLITATGQRVTLRCSPRSGDLSVYWYQQSLDQGLQFLIQYYNGEERAKGNILERFSAQQFPDLHSELNLSSLELGDSALYFCASSVGLTGEQYFGPGTRLTVT.

J is TRBJ1-3 and V is TRBV29-1; D not certain. The CDR3 is 12 residues long. Germline lookup yields CDR1 SQVTM and CDR2 ANQGSEA. The V gene lost 7 bases and the J gene lost 2 bases, with 9 bases spanning the gap. CDR3 residues: CSASTTGNTIYF. The DNA of the CDR3 is TGCAGCGCGTCGACCACTGGAAACACCATATATTTT.

The CDR3, as DNA: TGTGCCAGCAGCCCCGGTGAGAGCAGGCACTCTGGAAACACCATATATTTT. Encoded protein: CASSPGESRHSGNTIYF. The chain joins TRBV5-4 to TRBJ1-3; D remains ambiguous. Germline V CDR1 and CDR2: SGHNT, YYREEE (reference sequence). CDR3 length: 17 amino acids. V lost 4 bases and J 0 bases, leaving 17 bases between the germline ends. The complete variable domain, with remaining parts taken from reference TRBV5-4 and TRBJ1-3, reads ETGVTQSPTHLIKTRGQQVTLRCSSQSGHNTVSWYQQALGQGPQFIFQYYREEENGRGNFPPRFSGLQFPNYSSELNVNALELDDSALYLCASSPGESRHSGNTIYFGEGSWLTVV.

Remarks on this clone: A junction boundary mismatches the germline segment, possibly from a read error. The chain links TRBV7-7 to TRBJ2-1; 7 bases agree with TRBD2. Germline lookup yields CDR1 SSHAT and CDR2 FNYEAQ (reference sequence). This CDR3 comprises 14 residues. CDR3 sequence: CASSSEGLPNEQFF. In nucleotides, the CDR3 is TGTGCTAGCAGTTCAGAGGGACTACCCAATGAGCAGTTCTTC.